These T cell receptor beta chains were read from a single sample in a study of cytomegalovirus exposure and HLA in healthy donors. Generated by immunoSEQ multiplex PCR, the TCRdb table keeps only in-frame clones and is missing some. The data contain some 100,000 clones, about 80% of them seen just once; the ten biggest clones take up 4.1%. Specimen: PBMCs. Receptors were obtained from a man aged 40-55 years in good health and CMV-seronegative. Both conserved end residues are part of each CDR3. The D gene is left open where the match is weak. Size values are once, few and many counts, or a class for expanded clones, and some rows have none.

d_call: -; v_call: TRBV19; j_call: TRBJ1-2; clone_size: once; cdr3_aa: CASSTGGTAYGYTF; cdr3_nt: TGTGCCAGTAGTACGGGCGGGACGGCCTATGGCTACACCTTC
d_call: -; v_call: TRBV5-1; j_call: TRBJ1-1; clone_size: -; cdr3_aa: CASSFLAGVMNTEAFF; cdr3_nt: TGCGCCAGCAGCTTCCTAGCTGGGGTAATGAACACTGAAGCTTTCTTT
d_call: TRBD1; v_call: TRBV7-8; j_call: TRBJ1-2; clone_size: -; cdr3_aa: CASSSGTGVYGYTF; cdr3_nt: TGTGCCAGCAGTTCCGGGACAGGGGTCTATGGCTACACCTTC
d_call: TRBD1; v_call: TRBV7-2; j_call: TRBJ1-5; clone_size: -; cdr3_aa: CASSLTGNRVDQPQHF; cdr3_nt: TGTGCCAGCAGCTTGACAGGGAATAGGGTAGACCAGCCCCAGCATTTT
d_call: -; v_call: TRBV18; j_call: TRBJ1-2; clone_size: -; cdr3_aa: CASSPGTREDGYTF; cdr3_nt: TGTGCCAGCTCACCAGGGACACGGGAAGATGGCTACACCTTC
d_call: TRBD2; v_call: TRBV10-2; j_call: TRBJ2-7; clone_size: -; cdr3_aa: CASSESTSGDYEQYF; cdr3_nt: TGCGCCAGCAGTGAGTCGACTAGCGGGGACTACGAGCAGTACTTC
d_call: TRBD2; v_call: TRBV7-8; j_call: TRBJ2-1; clone_size: -; cdr3_aa: CASSLALLRGGDEQFF; cdr3_nt: TGTGCCAGCAGCTTAGCGCTTTTGCGGGGGGGAGATGAGCAGTTCTTC
d_call: TRBD1; v_call: TRBV18; j_call: TRBJ1-2; clone_size: -; cdr3_aa: CASSPTPGGTYPFYGYTF; cdr3_nt: TGTGCCAGCTCACCAACGCCAGGGGGTACGTACCCCTTCTATGGCTACACCTTC
d_call: -; v_call: TRBV30; j_call: TRBJ2-2; clone_size: few; cdr3_aa: CAWDSKGLYTGELFF; cdr3_nt: TGTGCCTGGGATTCTAAGGGGCTCTACACCGGGGAGCTGTTTTTT
d_call: TRBD2; v_call: TRBV10-3; j_call: TRBJ2-7; clone_size: -; cdr3_aa: CASGGGAGYEQYF; cdr3_nt: TGTGCCAGTGGCGGGGGGGCCGGCTACGAGCAGTACTTC
d_call: TRBD2; v_call: TRBV7-6; j_call: TRBJ2-2; clone_size: -; cdr3_aa: CASSQYGRATGELFF; cdr3_nt: TGTGCCAGCAGCCAATACGGGAGGGCCACCGGGGAGCTGTTTTTT
d_call: -; v_call: TRBV18; j_call: TRBJ1-5; clone_size: -; cdr3_aa: CASSPQGTQPQHF; cdr3_nt: TGTGCCAGCTCACCCCAGGGGACTCAGCCCCAGCATTTT
d_call: TRBD1; v_call: TRBV7-9; j_call: TRBJ2-5; clone_size: -; cdr3_aa: CASRSTGGRETQYF; cdr3_nt: TGTGCCAGCAGGTCTACAGGGGGCCGGGAGACCCAGTACTTC
d_call: TRBD2; v_call: TRBV6-4; j_call: TRBJ2-1; clone_size: -; cdr3_aa: CASSRASGGDEQFF; cdr3_nt: TGTGCCAGCAGTAGGGCTAGCGGGGGGGATGAGCAGTTCTTC
d_call: TRBD1; v_call: TRBV5-1; j_call: TRBJ2-5; clone_size: -; cdr3_aa: CASNPGTGRIETQYF; cdr3_nt: TGCGCCAGCAACCCCGGGACAGGGAGGATCGAGACCCAGTACTTC
d_call: -; v_call: TRBV19; j_call: TRBJ2-2; clone_size: -; cdr3_aa: CASSPGLLNTGELFF; cdr3_nt: TGTGCCAGTAGTCCGGGACTTCTGAACACCGGGGAGCTGTTTTTT
d_call: TRBD2; v_call: TRBV10-3; j_call: TRBJ2-5; clone_size: few; cdr3_aa: CAIRTSVETQYF; cdr3_nt: TGTGCCATCAGAACTAGCGTAGAGACCCAGTACTTC